This entry describes one T cell receptor (beta chain). Its antigen is not known. This sample is part of a study of response to subunit inactivated influenza vaccine. Notes on the study in general: The authors suggested that few new T cells are recruited per seasonal influenza vaccination.

TCRdb processed the RT-PCR reads anew with MiXCR; each CDR3 protein has one entry. There are fewer than 250,000 distinct CDR3 sequences in the sample; around 14% occur only once, and roughly 26% lies in the top ten. V was clipped by 5 bases and J by 2 bases, with 15 bases between them. The CDR3 consists of 15 residues. Germline V lookup: CDR1 SGHAT, CDR2 FQNNGV. J is TRBJ2-5 and V is TRBV11-2, with D unclear. The specimen was CD8+ T cells sorted from PBMCs, collected 5 days after vaccination. This receptor was taken from a middle-aged man who received an inactivated influenza vaccine. The CDR3 spells CASSLVPGEQETQYF. The CDR3 nucleotides are TGTGCCAGCAGCCTCGTTCCGGGCGAGCAAGAGACCCAGTACTTC.